The source of this T cell receptor beta chain is a study of T cells expressing NK-cell markers. After re-calling the 5' RACE reads, TCRdb lists one entry per CDR3 protein, DNA absent. This table lists around 470,000 distinct CDR3 sequences. Germline CDR1 SGHDN, CDR2 FVKESK. The CDR3 sequence is 15 residues long. A note on this clonotype: Antigen specificity is unknown.

Broader study findings: About six donors showed dominant NKG2C+ clonotypes comprising roughly 1.0-7.0% of their CD8+ T cells.

The source is a woman in her forties or fifties in good health. V and J are TRBV14 and TRBJ2-1; the D call from TCRdb, TRBD2, cannot be confirmed without DNA. The sequencing input was blood T cells: a sorted CD56 or NKG2C T cell subset, CD4+ or CD8+ T cells, or bulk PBMC T cells (not recorded which). CDR3 residues: CASSSWTTAYNEQFF.